This T cell receptor beta chain originates from a study of chemoradiotherapy in HPV16-positive cancers. Overall study results and limits: The functional HPV-specific definition rests on just a couple of HPV16-positive patients. In HPV16-positive patients, HPV-responsive T-cell expansion tracked better recurrence-free survival. Candidate HPV-specific clones and E7-related TCR motifs grew in tumor during treatment.

CDR1 is SNHLY, CDR2 FYNNEI, per germline. The CDR3 runs to 13 residues. V lost 0 bases and J 4 bases, leaving 6 bases between the germline ends. TCRdb's table, derived via immunoSEQ multiplex PCR, lists solely in-frame clones and lacks some. The sample has under 10,000 clones, roughly nine tenths seen once. In regard to this clone: Its specificity is not known.

The rearrangement joins TRBV2 to TRBJ1-2; D remains unclear. The sample here was blood, taken from a patient who underwent chemoradiotherapy. This sequence was found in a human donor with HPV-associated anogenital cancer. CDR3: CASSEATAYGYTF. The CDR3 DNA is TGTGCCAGCAGTGAAGCTACAGCCTATGGCTACACCTTC.